One T cell receptor (beta chain) is described in this entry. Its antigen is undetermined. Nominally healthy donors were sampled, though unrecorded immune exposures were likely. This record comes from a study of cytomegalovirus exposure and HLA in healthy donors. Study-wide findings and caveats: A previous analysis found most TCR beta V segments productive roughly 87% or roughly 30% of the time. Within the data, a cluster of highly shared sequence variants was likely a sequencing artifact.

The PCR made use of 60 Vbeta and 13 Jbeta primers. Repertoires were generated with immunoSEQ multiplex PCR, while TCRdb's copy carries only in-frame clones and drops some. The table records approximately 150,000 clones, around 79% of them present only once. CDR3 length equals 16 residues. Germline V CDR1 and CDR2: ENHRY, SYGVKD. Unmatched junction bases numbered 5, after V lost 6 bases and J lost 0 bases. The TCR comes from a man aged 25-45 years in good health and CMV-seropositive. This chain uses TRBV10-3 with TRBJ2-6; TRBD2 agrees at 7 bases. The sequencing sample was made of PBMCs. The CDR3 loop is CAISRDYPSGANVLTF. CDR3 nucleotide sequence: TGTGCCATCAGCAGGGACTACCCCTCTGGGGCCAACGTCCTGACTTTC.